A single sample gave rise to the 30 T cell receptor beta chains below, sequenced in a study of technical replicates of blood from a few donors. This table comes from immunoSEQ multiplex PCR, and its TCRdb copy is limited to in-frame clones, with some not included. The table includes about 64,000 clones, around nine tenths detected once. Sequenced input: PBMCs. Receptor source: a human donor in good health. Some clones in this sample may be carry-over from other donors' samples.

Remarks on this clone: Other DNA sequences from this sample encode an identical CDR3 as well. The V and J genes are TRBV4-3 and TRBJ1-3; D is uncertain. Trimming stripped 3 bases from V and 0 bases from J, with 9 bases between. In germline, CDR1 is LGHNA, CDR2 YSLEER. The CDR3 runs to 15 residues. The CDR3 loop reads CASSQTGVSGNTIYF. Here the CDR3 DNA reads TGCGCCAGCAGCCAGACCGGAGTCTCTGGAAACACCATATATTTT.

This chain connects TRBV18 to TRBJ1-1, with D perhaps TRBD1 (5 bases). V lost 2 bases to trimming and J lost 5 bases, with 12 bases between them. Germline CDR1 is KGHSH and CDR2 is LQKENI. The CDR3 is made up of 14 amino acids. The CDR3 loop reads CASSPAREGTEAFF. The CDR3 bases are TGTGCCAGCTCACCAGCCAGGGAGGGAACTGAAGCTTTCTTT.

The chain's CDR3 is CASSRGGTEAFF. The CDR3 nucleotides are TGTGCCAGCAGCAGAGGGGGCACTGAAGCTTTCTTT. V and J are TRBV5-4 and TRBJ1-1; perhaps TRBD1 as D (6 bases). Germline CDR1 is SGHNT and CDR2 is YYREEE (reference sequence). This CDR3 has 12 amino acids. Between the trimmed V and J ends, which lost 4 bases and 4 bases, there was a span of 8 bases.

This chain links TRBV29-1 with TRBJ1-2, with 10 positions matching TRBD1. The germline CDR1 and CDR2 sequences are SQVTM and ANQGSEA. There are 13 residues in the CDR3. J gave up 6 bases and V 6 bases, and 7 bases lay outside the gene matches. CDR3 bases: TGCAGCGTCATGGACAGGGGGTGGGATGGCTACACCTTC. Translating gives CSVMDRGWDGYTF.

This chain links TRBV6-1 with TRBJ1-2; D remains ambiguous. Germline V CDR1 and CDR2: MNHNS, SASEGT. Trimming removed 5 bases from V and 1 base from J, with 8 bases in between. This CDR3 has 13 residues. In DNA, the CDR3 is TGTGCCAGCAGTTCCCTTATTAACTATGGCTACACCTTC. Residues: CASSSLINYGYTF.

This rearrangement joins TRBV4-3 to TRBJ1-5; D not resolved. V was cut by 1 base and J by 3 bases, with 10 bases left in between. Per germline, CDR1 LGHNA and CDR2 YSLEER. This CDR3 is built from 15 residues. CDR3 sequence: CASSQGSGNNQPQHF. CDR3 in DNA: TGCGCCAGCAGCCAAGGGAGCGGTAACAATCAGCCCCAGCATTTT.

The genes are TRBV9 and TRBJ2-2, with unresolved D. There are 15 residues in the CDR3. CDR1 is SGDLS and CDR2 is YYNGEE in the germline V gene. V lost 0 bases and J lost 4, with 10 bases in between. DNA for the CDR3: TGTGCCAGCAGCGTAGTTGCGTTTGGCACCGGGGAGCTGTTTTTT. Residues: CASSVVAFGTGELFF. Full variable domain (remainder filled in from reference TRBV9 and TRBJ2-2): DSGVTQTPKHLITATGQRVTLRCSPRSGDLSVYWYQQSLDQGLQFLIQYYNGEERAKGNILERFSAQQFPDLHSELNLSSLELGDSALYFCASSVVAFGTGELFFGEGSRLTVL.

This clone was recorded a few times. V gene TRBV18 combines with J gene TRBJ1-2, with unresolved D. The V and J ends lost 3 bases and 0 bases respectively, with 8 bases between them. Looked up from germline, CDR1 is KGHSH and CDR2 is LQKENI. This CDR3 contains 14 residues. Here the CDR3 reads CASSPEGSNYGYTF. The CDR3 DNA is TGTGCCAGCTCACCTGAGGGATCTAACTATGGCTACACCTTC.

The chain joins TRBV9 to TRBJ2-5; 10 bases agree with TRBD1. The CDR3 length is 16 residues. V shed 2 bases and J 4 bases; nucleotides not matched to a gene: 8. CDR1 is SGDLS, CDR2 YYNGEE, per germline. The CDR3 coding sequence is TGTGCCAGCAGCGTCCCCGGACAGGGGGGTCGAGAGACCCAGTACTTC. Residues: CASSVPGQGGRETQYF.

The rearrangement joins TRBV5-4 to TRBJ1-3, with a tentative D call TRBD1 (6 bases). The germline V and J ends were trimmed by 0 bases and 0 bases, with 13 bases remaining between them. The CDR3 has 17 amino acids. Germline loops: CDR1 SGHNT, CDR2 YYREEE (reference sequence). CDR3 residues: CASSLGSGGRSGNTIYF. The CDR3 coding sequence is TGTGCCAGCAGCTTGGGTAGTGGGGGCCGCTCTGGAAACACCATATATTTT.

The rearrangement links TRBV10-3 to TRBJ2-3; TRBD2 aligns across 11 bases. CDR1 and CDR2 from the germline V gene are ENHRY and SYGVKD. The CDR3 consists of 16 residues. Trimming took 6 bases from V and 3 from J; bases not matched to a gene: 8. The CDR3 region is CAIRPGLAGGTDTQYF. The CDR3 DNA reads TGTGCCATCAGACCCGGACTAGCGGGTGGAACAGATACGCAGTATTTT.

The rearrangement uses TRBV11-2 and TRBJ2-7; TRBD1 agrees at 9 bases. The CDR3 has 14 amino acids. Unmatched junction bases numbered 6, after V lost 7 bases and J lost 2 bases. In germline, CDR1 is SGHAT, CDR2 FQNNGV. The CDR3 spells CASKTGGRAYEQYF. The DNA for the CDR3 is TGTGCCAGCAAGACAGGGGGGAGAGCCTACGAGCAGTACTTC.

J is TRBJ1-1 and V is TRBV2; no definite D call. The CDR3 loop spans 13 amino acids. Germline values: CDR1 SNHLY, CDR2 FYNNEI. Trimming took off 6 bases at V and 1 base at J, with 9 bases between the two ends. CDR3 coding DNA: TGTGCCAGCAGGTACAGAACGAACACTGAAGCTTTCTTT. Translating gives CASRYRTNTEAFF. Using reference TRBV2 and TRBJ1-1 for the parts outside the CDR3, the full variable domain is EPEVTQTPSHQVTQMGQEVILRCVPISNHLYFYWYRQILGQKVEFLVSFYNNEISEKSEIFDDQFSVERPDGSNFTLKIRSTKLEDSAMYFCASRYRTNTEAFFGQGTRLTVV.

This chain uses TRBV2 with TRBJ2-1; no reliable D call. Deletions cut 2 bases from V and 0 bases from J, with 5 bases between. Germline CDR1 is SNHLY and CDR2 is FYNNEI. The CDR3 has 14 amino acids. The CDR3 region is CASSERSSYNEQFF. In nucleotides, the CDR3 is TGTGCCAGCAGTGAACGGTCCTCCTACAATGAGCAGTTCTTC.

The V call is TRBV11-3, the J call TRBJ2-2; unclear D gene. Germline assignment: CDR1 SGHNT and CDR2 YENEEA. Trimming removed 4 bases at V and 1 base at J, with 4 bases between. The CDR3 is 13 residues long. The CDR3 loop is CASSSQNTGELFF. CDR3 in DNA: TGTGCCAGCAGCTCCCAGAACACCGGGGAGCTGTTTTTT.

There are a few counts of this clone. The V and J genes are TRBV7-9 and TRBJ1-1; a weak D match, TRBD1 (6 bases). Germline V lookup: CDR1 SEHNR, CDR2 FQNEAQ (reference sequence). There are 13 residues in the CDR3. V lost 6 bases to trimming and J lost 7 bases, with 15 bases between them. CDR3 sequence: CASRRTGSVEAFF. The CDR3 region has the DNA TGTGCCAGCAGGCGAACAGGGAGCGTTGAAGCTTTCTTT.

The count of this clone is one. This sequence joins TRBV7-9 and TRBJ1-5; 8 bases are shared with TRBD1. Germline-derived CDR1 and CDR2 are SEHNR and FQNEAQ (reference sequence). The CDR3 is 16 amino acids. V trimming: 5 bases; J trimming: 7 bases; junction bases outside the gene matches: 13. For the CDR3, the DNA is TGTGCCAGCAGCACTGGACAGGGAGCGCCCCAGCAGCCCCAGCATTTT. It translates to CASSTGQGAPQQPQHF.

The CDR3 bases are TGTGCCAGCAGCGTAGCAGGGAATAATTCACCCCTCCACTTT. This translates into CASSVAGNNSPLHF. The gene calls are TRBV9 and TRBJ1-6; maybe TRBD1 (5 bases). The ends were cut back, 0 bases at V and 5 bases at J, with 6 bases in the middle. The CDR3 is 14 residues long. Per germline, CDR1 SGDLS and CDR2 YYNGEE.

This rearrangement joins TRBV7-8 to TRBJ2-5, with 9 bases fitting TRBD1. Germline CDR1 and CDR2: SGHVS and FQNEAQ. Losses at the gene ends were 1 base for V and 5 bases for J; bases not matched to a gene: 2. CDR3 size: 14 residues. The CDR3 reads CASSLGTGDETQYF. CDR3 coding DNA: TGTGCCAGCAGCTTAGGGACAGGGGATGAGACCCAGTACTTC.

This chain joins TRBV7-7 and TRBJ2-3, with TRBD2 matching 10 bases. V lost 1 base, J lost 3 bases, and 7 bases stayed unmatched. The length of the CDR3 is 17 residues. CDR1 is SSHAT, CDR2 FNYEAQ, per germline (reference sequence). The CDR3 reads CASSLGASGSPTDTQYF. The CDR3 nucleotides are TGTGCCAGCAGCTTAGGGGCTAGCGGGAGTCCGACAGATACGCAGTATTTT.

The CDR3 DNA is TGTGCCAGCACCTCTCCGGGGGGCAATGAGCAGTTCTTC. Its translation: CASTSPGGNEQFF. This rearrangement joins TRBV11-2 to TRBJ2-1; 7 bases agree with TRBD2. J lost 6 bases, V lost 7 bases, and 6 bases had no gene match. The CDR3 is 13 residues long. Germline CDR1 reads SGHAT; CDR2 reads FQNNGV. Combining the CDR3 with reference TRBV11-2 and TRBJ2-1 gives the whole variable domain EAGVAQSPRYKIIEKRQSVAFWCNPISGHATLYWYQQILGQGPKLLIQFQNNGVVDDSQLPKDRFSAERLKGVDSTLKIQPAKLEDSAVYLCASTSPGGNEQFFGPGTRLTVL.

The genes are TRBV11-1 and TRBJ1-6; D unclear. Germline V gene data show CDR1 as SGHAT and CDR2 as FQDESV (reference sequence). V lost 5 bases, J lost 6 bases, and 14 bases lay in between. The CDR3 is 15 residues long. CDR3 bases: TGTGCCAGCAGCATTTCGACTACGGGTAATTCACCCCTCCACTTT. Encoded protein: CASSISTTGNSPLHF. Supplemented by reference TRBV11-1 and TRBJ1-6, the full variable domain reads EAEVAQSPRYKITEKSQAVAFWCDPISGHATLYWYRQILGQGPELLVQFQDESVVDDSQLPKDRFSAERLKGVDSTLKIQPAELGDSAMYLCASSISTTGNSPLHFGNGTRLTVT.

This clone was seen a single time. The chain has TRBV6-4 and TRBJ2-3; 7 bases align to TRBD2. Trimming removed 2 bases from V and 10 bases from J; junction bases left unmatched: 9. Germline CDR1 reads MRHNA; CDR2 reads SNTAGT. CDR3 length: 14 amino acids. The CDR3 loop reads CASSDGEGPVPQYF. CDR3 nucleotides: TGTGCCAGCAGTGACGGGGAGGGCCCGGTACCGCAGTATTTT.

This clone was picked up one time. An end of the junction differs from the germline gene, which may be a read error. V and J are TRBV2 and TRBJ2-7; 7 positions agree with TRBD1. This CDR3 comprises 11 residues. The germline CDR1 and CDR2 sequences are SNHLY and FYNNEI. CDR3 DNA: TGTGCCAGCAGTGGCGAGGGGGCACTTGTCTTC. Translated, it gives CASSGEGALVF.

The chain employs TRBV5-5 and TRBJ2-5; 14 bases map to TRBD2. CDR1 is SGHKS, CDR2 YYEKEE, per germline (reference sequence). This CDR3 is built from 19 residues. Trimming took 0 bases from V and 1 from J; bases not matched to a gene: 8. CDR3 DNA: TGTGCCAGCAGCTTGGCTGCGACTAGCGGGGGGGCTCCCCAAGAGACCCAGTACTTC. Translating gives CASSLAATSGGAPQETQYF. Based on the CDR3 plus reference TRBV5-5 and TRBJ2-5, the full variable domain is DAGVTQSPTHLIKTRGQQVTLRCSPISGHKSVSWYQQVLGQGPQFIFQYYEKEERGRGNFPDRFSARQFPNYSSELNVNALLLGDSALYLCASSLAATSGGAPQETQYFGPGTRLLVL.

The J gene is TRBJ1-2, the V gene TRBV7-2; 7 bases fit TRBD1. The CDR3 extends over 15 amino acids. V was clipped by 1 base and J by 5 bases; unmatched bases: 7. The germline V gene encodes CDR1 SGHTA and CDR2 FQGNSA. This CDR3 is CASSLDRTGYYGYTF. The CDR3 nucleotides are TGTGCCAGCAGCTTAGACCGGACAGGTTATTATGGCTACACCTTC.

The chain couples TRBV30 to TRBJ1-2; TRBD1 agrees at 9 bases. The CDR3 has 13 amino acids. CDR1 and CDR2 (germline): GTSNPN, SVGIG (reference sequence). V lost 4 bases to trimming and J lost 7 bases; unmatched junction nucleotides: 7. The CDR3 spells CAWNDGTGFGYTF. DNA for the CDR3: TGTGCCTGGAATGATGGGACAGGGTTTGGCTACACCTTC.

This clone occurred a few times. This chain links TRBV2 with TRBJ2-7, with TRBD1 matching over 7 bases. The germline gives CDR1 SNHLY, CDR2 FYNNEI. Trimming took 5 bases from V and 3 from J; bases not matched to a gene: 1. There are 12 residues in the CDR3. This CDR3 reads CASSRQGYEQYF. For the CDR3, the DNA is TGTGCCAGCAGTCGACAGGGCTACGAGCAGTACTTC.

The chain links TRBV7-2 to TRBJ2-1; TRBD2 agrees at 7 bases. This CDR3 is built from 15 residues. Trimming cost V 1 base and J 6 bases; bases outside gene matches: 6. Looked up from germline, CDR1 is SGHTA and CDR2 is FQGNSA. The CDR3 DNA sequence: TGTGCCAGCAGCTTAGGGGCTAGCGGACCCAATGAGCAGTTCTTC. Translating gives CASSLGASGPNEQFF.

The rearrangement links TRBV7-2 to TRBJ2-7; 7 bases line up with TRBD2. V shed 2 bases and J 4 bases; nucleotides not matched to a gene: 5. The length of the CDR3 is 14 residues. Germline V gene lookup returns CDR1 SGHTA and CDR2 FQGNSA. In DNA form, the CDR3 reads TGTGCCAGCAGCTTATCGGCTAGCGGTTACGAGCAGTACTTC. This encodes CASSLSASGYEQYF.